The rows below give T cell receptor beta chains drawn from one sample of a study of cytomegalovirus exposure and HLA in healthy donors. This table comes from immunoSEQ multiplex PCR, and its TCRdb copy is limited to in-frame clones, with some not included. The top ten hold around 0.85% of the sample, which has about 100,000 clones, roughly 95% seen once. The sequencing sample was made of PBMCs. The origin of the receptors is a woman aged 18 to 35 in good health and CMV-seronegative. Each CDR3 is given with its conserved first and last residue. The D gene is left open where the match is weak. Size is stated for part of the rows, as once, few or many counts, or as a class when the clone is expanded.

D,size,V,J,DNA,CDR3
NA,NA,TRBV10-3,TRBJ2-2,TGTGCCATCAGTGAGAGGACTGAAAACACCGGGGAGCTGTTTTTT,CAISERTENTGELFF
NA,NA,TRBV19,TRBJ1-4,TGTGCCAGTAACAGGGTGGAAAGGGAAAAACTGTTTTTT,CASNRVEREKLFF
NA,NA,TRBV5-4,TRBJ2-4,TGTGCCAGCAGCTCCGGGGGAGTAGCCAAAAACATTCAGTACTTC,CASSSGGVAKNIQYF
TRBD2,NA,TRBV11-2,TRBJ2-3,TGTGCCAGCAGCTTAGGACTAGCGGGGGCAGATACGCAGTATTTT,CASSLGLAGADTQYF
TRBD2,NA,TRBV9,TRBJ2-5,TGTGCCAGCAGCGTGTTGGGTGGGCTAGCGGGGATCCAAGAGACCCAGTACTTC,CASSVLGGLAGIQETQYF
NA,NA,TRBV19,TRBJ1-5,TGTGCCAGTAGTATCGAGGGCGGGCAGCCCCAGCATTTT,CASSIEGGQPQHF
NA,once,TRBV9,TRBJ1-2,TGTGCCAGCAAGGGGGATCCCGAGAAGGGCTACACCTTC,CASKGDPEKGYTF
NA,NA,TRBV19,TRBJ2-1,TGTGCCAGTAGTATAGGGGCAGGGGGGACCTACAATGAGCAGTTCTTC,CASSIGAGGTYNEQFF
TRBD1,once,TRBV12-5,TRBJ1-2,TGTGCTAGTGCCCTCAAGGGGGCATATTATGGCTACACCTTC,CASALKGAYYGYTF
NA,NA,TRBV5-1,TRBJ2-1,TGCGCCAGCAGCCCGGACCGTTTAGCGGTGGGTGAGCAGTTCTTC,CASSPDRLAVGEQFF
TRBD1,NA,TRBV7-2,TRBJ1-1,TGTGCCAGCAGCTTAGTCTCCCGACAGGGGGCTAGGACTGAAGCTTTCTTT,CASSLVSRQGARTEAFF
NA,NA,TRBV5-1,TRBJ1-2,TGCGCCAGCAGCTTGGCCGTGACAGGAAACTATGGCTACACCTTC,CASSLAVTGNYGYTF
TRBD1,NA,TRBV5-1,TRBJ1-2,TGCGCCAGCAGCGGGACAGGGACTAACTATGGCTACACCTTC,CASSGTGTNYGYTF
NA,few,TRBV29-1,TRBJ1-2,TGCAGCGTTCTCGAACTAACCTCACAATATGGCTACACCTTC,CSVLELTSQYGYTF
NA,NA,TRBV18,TRBJ1-3,TGTGCCAGCTCACCATCCCCTGCTAGCTCTGGAAACACCATATATTTT,CASSPSPASSGNTIYF
TRBD1,NA,TRBV7-9,TRBJ2-5,TGTGCCAGCAGCTTGGGGACAGGGAAAGAGACCCAGTACTTC,CASSLGTGKETQYF
NA,NA,TRBV9,TRBJ1-1,TGTGCCAGCAGCCCCGGGATTATGAACACTGAAGCTTTCTTT,CASSPGIMNTEAFF
TRBD1,NA,TRBV7-2,TRBJ2-7,TGTGCCAGCAGCTTGACCTCAGGGGGCTCCTACGAGCAGTACTTC,CASSLTSGGSYEQYF
TRBD2,NA,TRBV5-4,TRBJ2-4,TGTGCCAGCAGCTTGAAGGGGCGGGGGGAGGACATTCAGTACTTC,CASSLKGRGEDIQYF
TRBD1,NA,TRBV9,TRBJ1-5,TGTGCCAGCAGCGCGACAGGGGGCTCTTGGGATCAGCCCCAGCATTTT,CASSATGGSWDQPQHF
NA,once,TRBV9,TRBJ2-7,TGTGCCAGCAGCGTAGCCGGGGGGCGGTACGAGCAGTACTTC,CASSVAGGRYEQYF
NA,NA,TRBV5-4,TRBJ2-3,TGTGCCAGCAGCTTGGGGGTAGCGGGCACAGATACGCAGTATTTT,CASSLGVAGTDTQYF